Following are 25 T cell receptor beta chains from one sample sequenced in a study of control samples from healthy donors and cancer patients. Generated by immunoSEQ multiplex PCR, the TCRdb table keeps only in-frame clones and is missing some. This table holds more than 90,000 clones, roughly 90% found once. Sequencing used blood. The receptor set was obtained from a man under 40 in good health.

V gene TRBV24-1 combines with J gene TRBJ2-3; 9 positions agree with TRBD2. The CDR3 spans 15 residues. CDR1 is KGHDR and CDR2 is SFDVKD in the germline V gene. The V and J ends lost 3 bases and 5 bases, in that order; junction bases with no gene match: 5. CDR3 DNA: TGTGCCACCAGTGATAATAGCGGGAGAGGAGATACGCAGTATTTT. This sequence encodes CATSDNSGRGDTQYF.

The chain couples TRBV24-1 to TRBJ2-5; D is tentatively TRBD1 or TRBD2 (5 bases each). The germline V gene encodes CDR1 KGHDR and CDR2 SFDVKD. V was pared by 2 bases and J by 7 bases, with 13 bases between. This CDR3 is built from 14 residues. In nucleotides, the CDR3 is TGTGCCACCAGTGATTCCCAGGGAGTATGGACCCAGTACTTC. This translates into CATSDSQGVWTQYF.

This chain links TRBV19 with TRBJ1-2; D remains unclear. The ends were cut back, 5 bases at V and 8 bases at J, with 9 bases in the middle. The CDR3 has 11 residues. Looked up from germline, CDR1 is LNHDA and CDR2 is SQIVND (reference sequence). The CDR3 nucleotides are TGTGCCAGTAGTTTTGGGGTCGGCTACACCTTC. Its translation: CASSFGVGYTF.

The chain has TRBV24-1 and TRBJ1-1, with TRBD1 as a possible D gene (5 bases). Trimming left V 4 bases short and J 10 bases short, with 18 bases between. CDR3 length: 14 residues. Looked up from germline, CDR1 is KGHDR and CDR2 is SFDVKD. CDR3 residues: CATSDHSGAGTAFF. The CDR3 DNA is TGTGCCACCAGTGACCACTCCGGGGCAGGGACAGCTTTCTTT.

The V and J genes are TRBV2 and TRBJ2-7; the D is unclear. This CDR3 is 12 amino acids long. The V and J ends lost 11 bases and 3 bases respectively, with 14 bases between them. Germline CDR1 is SNHLY and CDR2 is FYNNEI. DNA for the CDR3: TGTGCCGGCGGTGGCCAAATCTACGAGCAGTACTTC. As protein: CAGGGQIYEQYF.

The chain has TRBV5-1 and TRBJ1-4; 7 positions agree with TRBD1. The CDR3 extends over 19 amino acids. Germline assignment: CDR1 SGHRS and CDR2 YFSETQ. V was pared by 0 bases and J by 7 bases, with 18 bases of the junction left unmatched. CDR3 residues: CASSLGAGTASPASEKLFF. The CDR3 DNA reads as TGCGCCAGCAGCTTGGGGGCCGGGACAGCTAGCCCCGCGAGTGAAAAACTGTTTTTT. Based on the CDR3 plus reference TRBV5-1 and TRBJ1-4, the full variable domain is KAGVTQTPRYLIKTRGQQVTLSCSPISGHRSVSWYQQTPGQGLQFLFEYFSETQRNKGNFPGRFSGRQFSNSRSEMNVSTLELGDSALYLCASSLGAGTASPASEKLFFGSGTQLSVL.

The gene calls are TRBV10-1 and TRBJ2-3; D is ambiguous. Between the trimmed V and J ends, which lost 1 base and 2 bases, there was a span of 7 bases. The CDR3 has 14 residues. Per the germline V gene, CDR1 is WNHNN and CDR2 is SYGVQD (reference sequence). CDR3 DNA sequence: TGCGCCAGCAGTGAGTACCTTTTCACAGATACGCAGTATTTT. It encodes CASSEYLFTDTQYF.

Here the CDR3 DNA reads TGTGCCAGCAGCGTAGGGACAGCTACCAATTCACCCCTCCACTTT. It codes for CASSVGTATNSPLHF. The chain recombines TRBV9 with TRBJ1-6; possibly TRBD1 for D (6 bases). The V gene's germline CDR1 is SGDLS and CDR2 YYNGEE. V gave up 0 bases and J gave up 7 bases, with 11 bases separating them. The CDR3 runs to 15 residues.

The chain uses TRBV30 and TRBJ2-5, with D possibly TRBD1 on 5 matching bases. V dropped 3 bases and J dropped 4 bases, with 12 bases sitting between them. Germline CDR1 and CDR2: GTSNPN and SVGIG (reference sequence). This CDR3 region has 13 residues. CDR3 region: CAWSRERGETQYF. Written as DNA, the CDR3 is TGTGCCTGGAGCCGCGAAAGGGGAGAGACCCAGTACTTC.

This chain connects TRBV27 to TRBJ1-6; D is possibly TRBD1 (5 bases). The germline CDR1 and CDR2 sequences are MNHEY and SMNVEV (reference sequence). V shed 0 bases and J shed 8 bases, with 14 bases lying between them. CDR3 length: 16 residues. This CDR3 reads CASSLSRGTVHSPLHF. As DNA, the CDR3 is TGTGCCAGCAGTTTATCCCGGGGGACTGTACATTCACCCCTCCACTTT.

The rearrangement links TRBV24-1 to TRBJ2-2, with D unclear. CDR1 and CDR2 (germline): KGHDR, SFDVKD. The CDR3 runs 16 residues. V was cut by 1 base and J by 1 base, with 9 bases left in between. The DNA of the CDR3 is TGTGCCACCAGTGATTTTATTATTGGGAACACCGGGGAGCTGTTTTTT. Translation gives CATSDFIIGNTGELFF.

The rearrangement joins TRBV28 to TRBJ1-4; 8 positions match TRBD1. This CDR3 spans 14 amino acids. Germline V CDR1 and CDR2: MDHEN, SYDVKM. V trimming: 5 bases; J trimming: 14 bases; junction bases outside the gene matches: 13. The CDR3 region is CASSTDRASRMLFF. The DNA of the CDR3 is TGTGCCAGCAGTACGGACAGGGCTTCCCGTATGCTGTTTTTT.

V gene TRBV9 combines with J gene TRBJ2-5; 13 bases map to TRBD2. CDR3 length: 16 amino acids. The germline V gene encodes CDR1 SGDLS and CDR2 YYNGEE. J lost 5 bases, V lost 4 bases, and 8 bases had no gene match. DNA of the CDR3: TGTGCCAGCAGCTTCAGGACTAGCGGGAGTTGGGAGACCCAGTACTTC. The encoded protein is CASSFRTSGSWETQYF.

The chain combines TRBV10-1 with TRBJ2-2; D gene uncertain. CDR3 size: 15 residues. Germline assignment: CDR1 WNHNN and CDR2 SYGVQD (reference sequence). V lost 0 bases to trimming and J lost 7 bases, with 12 bases between them. The CDR3 is CASSESSLGNGELFF. The CDR3 DNA reads as TGCGCCAGCAGTGAGTCCTCTTTGGGCAACGGGGAGCTGTTTTTT.

The chain joins TRBV29-1 to TRBJ2-5; either TRBD1 or TRBD2 may supply D (5 bases each). Between the trimmed V and J ends, which lost 7 bases and 0 bases, there was a span of 18 bases. CDR3 size: 15 residues. Per germline, CDR1 SQVTM and CDR2 ANQGSEA. The CDR3 DNA follows: TGCAGCGGATCCGGGGCAGATCCCAACCAAGAGACCCAGTACTTC. Its protein is CSGSGADPNQETQYF. Based on the CDR3 plus reference TRBV29-1 and TRBJ2-5, the full variable domain is SAVISQKPSRDICQRGTSLTIQCQVDSQVTMMFWYRQQPGQSLTLIATANQGSEATYESGFVIDKFPISRPNLTFSTLTVSNMSPEDSSIYLCSGSGADPNQETQYFGPGTRLLVL.

A single count supports this clone. This chain links TRBV12-3 or TRBV12-4 with TRBJ2-5; maybe TRBD1 (6 bases). CDR3 length: 12 amino acids. Trimming left V 3 bases short and J 6 bases short, with 8 bases between. The CDR3 loop is CASSFRGQTQYF. In DNA, the CDR3 is TGTGCCAGCAGTTTCAGGGGCCAGACCCAGTACTTC.

The chain links TRBV2 to TRBJ2-5; 11 nucleotides match TRBD2. The CDR3 is 19 amino acids. The germline V gene has CDR1 SNHLY and CDR2 FYNNEI. The V segment lost 10 bases and the J segment 5 bases; nucleotides outside the gene matches: 24. CDR3 amino acids: CATMRLLAGGISTWETQYF. For the CDR3, the DNA is TGTGCCACCATGAGGCTCTTAGCGGGAGGGATATCTACATGGGAGACCCAGTACTTC.

This chain joins TRBV7-9 and TRBJ1-4; unclear D gene. This CDR3 is 15 amino acids long. V gave up 4 bases and J gave up 3 bases, with 12 bases separating them. Germline V gives CDR1 SEHNR, CDR2 FQNEAQ (reference sequence). CDR3 nucleotide sequence: TGTGCCAGCAGCTCCCCTTCCCAGGCTAATGAAAAACTGTTTTTT. Translation: CASSSPSQANEKLFF.

The chain has TRBV7-9 and TRBJ2-4; unclear D gene. CDR3 length: 12 residues. V shed 4 bases and J shed 7 bases, with 8 bases lying between them. CDR1 and CDR2 (germline): SEHNR, FQNEAQ (reference sequence). CDR3 loop: CASSSGVNIQYF. CDR3 DNA: TGTGCCAGCAGCTCGGGCGTGAACATTCAGTACTTC.

Only a few counts were recorded for this clone. The rearrangement uses TRBV5-5 and TRBJ1-2; TRBD1 matches at 7 bases. The CDR3 length is 13 residues. Looked up from germline, CDR1 is SGHKS and CDR2 is YYEKEE (reference sequence). The V gene end was trimmed by 4 bases and the J gene end by 4 bases; junction bases not matched to a gene: 4. CDR3 nucleotides: TGTGCCAGCAGCCCCACAGGGGCCTATGGCTACACCTTC. Translation: CASSPTGAYGYTF.

CDR3 nucleotide sequence: TGTGCCACCACAGACTCCCGCGGGGGAAACATTCAGTACTTC. This codes for CATTDSRGGNIQYF. V is TRBV24-1 and J is TRBJ2-4; 7 bases line up with TRBD2. This CDR3 is built from 14 residues. From germline, CDR1 is KGHDR and CDR2 SFDVKD. V shed 8 bases, J shed 6 bases, and the junction held 9 bases outside the gene matches.

Here the CDR3 DNA reads TGTGCCAGCAGCCTAGGAAAGGCGCAGTATTTT. Its protein product is CASSLGKAQYF. The genes are TRBV7-2 and TRBJ2-3, with D unclear. The CDR3 runs 11 residues. Germline V gene data show CDR1 as SGHTA and CDR2 as FQGNSA. Trimming left V 5 bases short and J 10 bases short, with 10 bases between.

The genes are TRBV14 and TRBJ1-2, with D possibly being TRBD1 (6 bases). The CDR3 runs 14 residues. Germline assignment: CDR1 SGHDN and CDR2 FVKESK. Trimming took off 3 bases at V and 2 bases at J, with 10 bases between the two ends. CDR3 nucleotides: TGTGCCAGCAGCCATCTGGACAGCAACTATGGCTACACCTTC. Translating gives CASSHLDSNYGYTF.

CDR3 protein: CASSLASGRVHTQYF. The CDR3 DNA follows: TGTGCCAGCAGCCTAGCAAGCGGGAGGGTGCATACGCAGTATTTT. The chain employs TRBV14 and TRBJ2-3, with TRBD2 matching 10 bases. The CDR3 runs to 15 residues. Germline V gives CDR1 SGHDN, CDR2 FVKESK. The V gene end was trimmed by 4 bases and the J gene end by 7 bases; junction bases not matched to a gene: 8.

The chain joins TRBV7-9 to TRBJ2-1, with D unresolved. V dropped 1 base and J dropped 11 bases, with 9 bases sitting between them. Germline CDR1 and CDR2: SEHNR and FQNEAQ (reference sequence). The CDR3 totals 12 residues. CDR3 nucleotide sequence: TGTGCCAGCAGCTTAGAAGAGGTCCAGCAGTTCTTC. This encodes CASSLEEVQQFF.